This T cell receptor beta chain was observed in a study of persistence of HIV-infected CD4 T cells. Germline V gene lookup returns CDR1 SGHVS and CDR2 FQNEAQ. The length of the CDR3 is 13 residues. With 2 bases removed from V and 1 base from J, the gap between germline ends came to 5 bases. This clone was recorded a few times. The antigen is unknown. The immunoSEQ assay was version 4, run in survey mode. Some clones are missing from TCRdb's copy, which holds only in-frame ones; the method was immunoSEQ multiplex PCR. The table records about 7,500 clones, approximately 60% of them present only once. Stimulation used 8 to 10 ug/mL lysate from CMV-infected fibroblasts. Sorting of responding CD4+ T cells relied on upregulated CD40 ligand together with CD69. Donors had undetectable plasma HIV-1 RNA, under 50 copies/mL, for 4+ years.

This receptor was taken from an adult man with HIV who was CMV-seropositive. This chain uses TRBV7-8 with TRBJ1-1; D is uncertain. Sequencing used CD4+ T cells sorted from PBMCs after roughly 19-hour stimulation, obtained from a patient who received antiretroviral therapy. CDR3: CASSLTWNTEAFF. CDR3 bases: TGTGCCAGCAGCTTAACGTGGAACACTGAAGCTTTCTTT.